The T cell receptor (beta chain) described here comes from a study of cytomegalovirus exposure and HLA in healthy donors. Points from the study as a whole: High sensitivity and specificity were reportedly achieved when the classifier diagnosed cytomegalovirus status.

Primers: 60 Vbeta forward and 13 Jbeta reverse. Data came from immunoSEQ multiplex PCR; TCRdb stores just in-frame clones and leaves some out. The table lists roughly 180,000 clones, 77% of them singletons. The CDR3 contains 16 residues. Germline-derived CDR1 and CDR2 are MNHEY and SMNVEV (reference sequence). Turning to this clone: Its antigen remains unidentified.

The clonotype comes from a woman aged 55-70 years in good health and CMV-seropositive. The chain links TRBV27 to TRBJ2-5, with 9 bases that match TRBD2. The J call is doubtful: the DNA matches TRBJ2-7 better. The sequenced material came from PBMCs. This CDR3 is CASSLVGRREGVEQYF. The DNA of the CDR3 is TGTGCCAGCAGCTTAGTGGGGCGGCGGGAGGGCGTCGAGCAGTACTTC.